Presented here are 2 T cell receptor beta chains from one specimen sequenced in a study of graft-versus-host responses after intestinal transplantation. Antigen specificity for these receptors is unknown. Libraries were prepared by immunoSEQ multiplex PCR; TCRdb keeps only in-frame clonotypes and omits some of them. The sample lists tens of thousands of clones, roughly nine tenths occurring once. The specimen comprised unstimulated CD8+ T cells sorted from spleen or lymph node cells, sampled before intestinal transplant. These receptors were taken from a human donor who received an intestinal transplant.

Note on this clone: The germline gene is not matched at one end of the junction; a read error may be the cause. The gene calls are TRBV5-1 and TRBJ2-6; D might be TRBD1 (5 bases). This CDR3 has 15 amino acids. CDR1 and CDR2 (germline): SGHRS, YFSETQ. The CDR3 coding sequence is TGCGCCAGCAGCTTGACAGGCTCTGGGTCCAACGTCCTGACTTTC. This sequence encodes CASSLTGSGSNVLTF.

The V and J genes are TRBV6-1 and TRBJ2-2; a weak D match, TRBD1 (5 bases). V gave up 11 bases and J gave up 5 bases, with 18 bases separating them. Looked up from germline, CDR1 is MNHNS and CDR2 is SASEGT. This CDR3 is 14 amino acids long. In DNA form, the CDR3 reads TGTGCCTGCATGGTGGGGCGAGTAACCGGGGAGCTGTTTTTT. Its protein product is CACMVGRVTGELFF.